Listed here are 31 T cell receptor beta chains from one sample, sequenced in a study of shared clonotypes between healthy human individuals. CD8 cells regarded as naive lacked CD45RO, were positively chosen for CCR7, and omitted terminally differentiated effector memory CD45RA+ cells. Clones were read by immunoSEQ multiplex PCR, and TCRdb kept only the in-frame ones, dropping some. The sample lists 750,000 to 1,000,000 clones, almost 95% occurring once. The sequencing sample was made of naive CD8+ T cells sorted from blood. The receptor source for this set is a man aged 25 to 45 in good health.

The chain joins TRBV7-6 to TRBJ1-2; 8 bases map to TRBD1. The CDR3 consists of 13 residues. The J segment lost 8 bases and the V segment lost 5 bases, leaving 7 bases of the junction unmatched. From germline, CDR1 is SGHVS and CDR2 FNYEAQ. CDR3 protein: CASSPSTGEGYTF. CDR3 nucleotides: TGTGCCAGCAGCCCTTCGACAGGGGAAGGCTACACCTTC. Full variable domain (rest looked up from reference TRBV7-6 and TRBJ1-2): GAGVSQSPRYKVTKRGQDVALRCDPISGHVSLYWYRQALGQGPEFLTYFNYEAQQDKSGLPNDRFSAERPEGSISTLTIQRTEQRDSAMYRCASSPSTGEGYTFGSGTRLTVV.

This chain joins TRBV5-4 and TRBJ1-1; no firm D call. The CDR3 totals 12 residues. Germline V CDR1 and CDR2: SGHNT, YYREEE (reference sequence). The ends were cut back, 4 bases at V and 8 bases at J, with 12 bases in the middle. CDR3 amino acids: CASSPDDREAFF. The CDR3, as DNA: TGTGCCAGCAGCCCCGACGATCGAGAAGCTTTCTTT.

The CDR3 spells CASSPTSNQPQHF. The CDR3 bases are TGTGCCAGCAGTCCGACGAGTAATCAGCCCCAGCATTTT. The chain recombines TRBV27 with TRBJ1-5; D unresolved. V lost 5 bases and J 4 bases, leaving 9 bases between the germline ends. Germline V CDR1 and CDR2: MNHEY, SMNVEV (reference sequence). This CDR3 is 13 amino acids long.

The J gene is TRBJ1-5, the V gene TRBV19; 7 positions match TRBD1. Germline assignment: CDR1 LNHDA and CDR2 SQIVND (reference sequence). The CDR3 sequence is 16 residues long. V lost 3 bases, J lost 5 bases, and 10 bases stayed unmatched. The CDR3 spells CASSMSGETGDQPQHF. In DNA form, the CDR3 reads TGTGCCAGTAGTATGTCGGGCGAAACAGGGGATCAGCCCCAGCATTTT. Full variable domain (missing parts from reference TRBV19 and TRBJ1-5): DGGITQSPKYLFRKEGQNVTLSCEQNLNHDAMYWYRQDPGQGLRLIYYSQIVNDFQKGDIAEGYSVSREKKESFPLTVTSAQKNPTAFYLCASSMSGETGDQPQHFGDGTRLSIL.

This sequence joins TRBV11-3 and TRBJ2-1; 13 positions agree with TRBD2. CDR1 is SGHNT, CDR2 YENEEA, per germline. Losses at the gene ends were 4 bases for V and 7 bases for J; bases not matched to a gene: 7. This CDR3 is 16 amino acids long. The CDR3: CASSSRTSGSLNEQFF. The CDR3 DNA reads TGTGCCAGCAGCTCAAGGACTAGCGGGAGTTTAAATGAGCAGTTCTTC.

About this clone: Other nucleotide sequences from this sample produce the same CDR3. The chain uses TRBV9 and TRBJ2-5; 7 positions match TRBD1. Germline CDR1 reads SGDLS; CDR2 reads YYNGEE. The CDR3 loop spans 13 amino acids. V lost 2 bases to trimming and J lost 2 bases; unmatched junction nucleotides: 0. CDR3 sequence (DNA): TGTGCCAGCAGCGTGGGACAGCAAGAGACCCAGTACTTC. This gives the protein CASSVGQQETQYF.

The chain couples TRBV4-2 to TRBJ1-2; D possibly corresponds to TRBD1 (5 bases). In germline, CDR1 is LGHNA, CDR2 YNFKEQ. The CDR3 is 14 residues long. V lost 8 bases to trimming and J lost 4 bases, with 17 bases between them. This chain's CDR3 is CASRNPLGGYGYTF. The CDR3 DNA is TGTGCCAGCCGAAACCCACTCGGGGGCTATGGCTACACCTTC.

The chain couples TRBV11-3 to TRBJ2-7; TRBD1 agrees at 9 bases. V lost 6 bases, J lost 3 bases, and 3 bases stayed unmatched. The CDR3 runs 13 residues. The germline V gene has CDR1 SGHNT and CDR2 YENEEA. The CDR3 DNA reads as TGTGCCAGCAGTCGACAGGGGGGCTACGAGCAGTACTTC. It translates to CASSRQGGYEQYF.

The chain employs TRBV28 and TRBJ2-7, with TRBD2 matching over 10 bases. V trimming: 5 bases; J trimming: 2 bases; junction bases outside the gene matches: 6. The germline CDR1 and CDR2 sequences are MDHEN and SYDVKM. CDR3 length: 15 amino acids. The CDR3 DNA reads TGTGCCAGCAGTCCCATGAGCGGGAGGGCCTACGAGCAGTACTTC. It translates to CASSPMSGRAYEQYF.

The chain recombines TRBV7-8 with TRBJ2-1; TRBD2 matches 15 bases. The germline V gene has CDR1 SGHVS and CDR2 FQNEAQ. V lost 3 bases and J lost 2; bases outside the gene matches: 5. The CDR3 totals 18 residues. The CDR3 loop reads CASSFGLAGGSTYNEQFF. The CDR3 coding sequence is TGTGCCAGCAGCTTCGGACTAGCGGGAGGGTCTACCTACAATGAGCAGTTCTTC. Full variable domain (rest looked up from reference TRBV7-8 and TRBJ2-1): GAGVSQSPRYKVAKRGQDVALRCDPISGHVSLFWYQQALGQGPEFLTYFQNEAQLDKSGLPSDRFFAERPEGSVSTLKIQRTQQEDSAVYLCASSFGLAGGSTYNEQFFGPGTRLTVL.

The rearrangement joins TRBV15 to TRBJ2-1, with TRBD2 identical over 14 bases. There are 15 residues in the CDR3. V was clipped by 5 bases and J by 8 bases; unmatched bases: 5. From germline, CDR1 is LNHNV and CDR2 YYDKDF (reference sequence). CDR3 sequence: CATSVRGLAGDEQFF. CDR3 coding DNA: TGTGCCACCAGCGTCCGGGGACTAGCGGGAGATGAGCAGTTCTTC.

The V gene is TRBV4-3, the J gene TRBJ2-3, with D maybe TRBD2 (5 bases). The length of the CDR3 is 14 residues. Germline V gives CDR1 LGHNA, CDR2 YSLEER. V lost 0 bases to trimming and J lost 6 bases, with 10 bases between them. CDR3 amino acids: CASSQELGGDTQYF. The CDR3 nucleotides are TGCGCCAGCAGCCAAGAGCTCGGAGGTGATACGCAGTATTTT.

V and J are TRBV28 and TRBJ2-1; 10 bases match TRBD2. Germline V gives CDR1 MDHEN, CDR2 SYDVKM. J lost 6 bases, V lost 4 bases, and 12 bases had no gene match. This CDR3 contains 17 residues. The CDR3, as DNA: TGTGCCAGCAGTTCTCCCCAAGCTAGCGGGAGTTTCAATGAGCAGTTCTTC. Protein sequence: CASSSPQASGSFNEQFF.

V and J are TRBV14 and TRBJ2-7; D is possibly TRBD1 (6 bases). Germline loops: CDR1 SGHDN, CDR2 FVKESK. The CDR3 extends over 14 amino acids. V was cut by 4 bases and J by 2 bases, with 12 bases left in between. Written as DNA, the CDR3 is TGTGCCAGCAGCCGGGGACACGTAGCCTACGAGCAGTACTTC. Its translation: CASSRGHVAYEQYF.

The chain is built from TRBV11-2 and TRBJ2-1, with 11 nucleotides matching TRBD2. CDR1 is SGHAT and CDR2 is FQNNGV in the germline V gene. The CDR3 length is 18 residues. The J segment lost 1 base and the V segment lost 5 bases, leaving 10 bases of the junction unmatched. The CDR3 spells CASSTGWGLAESYNEQFF. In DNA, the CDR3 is TGTGCCAGCAGCACCGGTTGGGGACTAGCGGAGTCCTACAATGAGCAGTTCTTC.

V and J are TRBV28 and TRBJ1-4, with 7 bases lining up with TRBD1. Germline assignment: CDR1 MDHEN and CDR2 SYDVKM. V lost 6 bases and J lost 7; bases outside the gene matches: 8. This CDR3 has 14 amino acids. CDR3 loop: CASRLTGRGEKLFF. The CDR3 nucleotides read TGTGCCAGCAGGTTGACAGGGAGGGGTGAAAAACTGTTTTTT. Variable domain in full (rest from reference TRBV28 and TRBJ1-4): DVKVTQSSRYLVKRTGEKVFLECVQDMDHENMFWYRQDPGLGLRLIYFSYDVKMKEKGDIPEGYSVSREKKERFSLILESASTNQTSMYLCASRLTGRGEKLFFGSGTQLSVL.

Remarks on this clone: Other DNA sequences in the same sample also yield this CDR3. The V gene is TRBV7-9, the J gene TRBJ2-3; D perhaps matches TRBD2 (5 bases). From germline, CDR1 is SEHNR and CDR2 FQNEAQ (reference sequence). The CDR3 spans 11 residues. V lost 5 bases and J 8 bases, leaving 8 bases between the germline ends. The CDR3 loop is CASSAGGTQYF. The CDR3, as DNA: TGTGCCAGCAGCGCGGGTGGTACGCAGTATTTT.

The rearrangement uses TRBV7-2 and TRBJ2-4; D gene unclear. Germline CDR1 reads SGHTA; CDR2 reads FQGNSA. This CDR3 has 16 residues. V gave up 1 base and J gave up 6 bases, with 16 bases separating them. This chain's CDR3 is CASSLGVGNWRNIQYF. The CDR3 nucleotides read TGTGCCAGCAGCTTAGGAGTCGGTAACTGGAGAAACATTCAGTACTTC.

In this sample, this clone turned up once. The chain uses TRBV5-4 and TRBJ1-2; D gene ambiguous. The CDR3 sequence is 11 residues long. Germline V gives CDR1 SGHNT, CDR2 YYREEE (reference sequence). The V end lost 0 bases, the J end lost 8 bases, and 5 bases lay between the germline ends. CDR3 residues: CASSLEAGYTF. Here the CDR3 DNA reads TGTGCCAGCAGCTTGGAGGCGGGCTACACCTTC.

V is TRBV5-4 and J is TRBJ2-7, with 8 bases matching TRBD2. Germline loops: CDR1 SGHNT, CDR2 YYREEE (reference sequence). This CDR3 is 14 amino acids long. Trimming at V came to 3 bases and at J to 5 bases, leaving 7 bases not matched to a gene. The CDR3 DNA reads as TGTGCCAGCAGCTACGGGACTAGTTGGGACGAGCAGTACTTC. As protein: CASSYGTSWDEQYF. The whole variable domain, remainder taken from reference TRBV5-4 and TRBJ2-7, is ETGVTQSPTHLIKTRGQQVTLRCSSQSGHNTVSWYQQALGQGPQFIFQYYREEENGRGNFPPRFSGLQFPNYSSELNVNALELDDSALYLCASSYGTSWDEQYFGPGTRLTVT.

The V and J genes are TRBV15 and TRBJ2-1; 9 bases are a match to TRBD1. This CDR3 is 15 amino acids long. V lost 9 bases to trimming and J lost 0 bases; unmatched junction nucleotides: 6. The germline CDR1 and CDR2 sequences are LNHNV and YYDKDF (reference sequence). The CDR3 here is CATNRGRGSYNEQFF. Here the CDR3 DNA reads TGTGCCACTAACAGGGGGCGCGGCTCCTACAATGAGCAGTTCTTC. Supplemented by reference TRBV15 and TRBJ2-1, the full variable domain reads DAMVIQNPRYQVTQFGKPVTLSCSQTLNHNVMYWYQQKSSQAPKLLFHYYDKDFNNEADTPDNFQSRRPNTSFCFLDIRSPGLGDTAMYLCATNRGRGSYNEQFFGPGTRLTVL.

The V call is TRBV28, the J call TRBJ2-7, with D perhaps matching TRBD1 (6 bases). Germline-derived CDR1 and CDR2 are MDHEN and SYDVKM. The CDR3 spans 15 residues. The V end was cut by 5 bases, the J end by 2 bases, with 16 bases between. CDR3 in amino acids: CASSKAGTPPYEQYF. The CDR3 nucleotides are TGTGCCAGCAGTAAAGCCGGGACACCACCCTACGAGCAGTACTTC. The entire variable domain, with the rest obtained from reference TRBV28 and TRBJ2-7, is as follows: DVKVTQSSRYLVKRTGEKVFLECVQDMDHENMFWYRQDPGLGLRLIYFSYDVKMKEKGDIPEGYSVSREKKERFSLILESASTNQTSMYLCASSKAGTPPYEQYFGPGTRLTVT.

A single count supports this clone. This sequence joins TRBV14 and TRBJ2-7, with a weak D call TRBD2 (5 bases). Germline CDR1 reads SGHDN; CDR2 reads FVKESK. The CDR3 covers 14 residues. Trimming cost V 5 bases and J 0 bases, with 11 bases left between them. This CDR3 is CASSYAGVSYEQYF. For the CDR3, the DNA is TGTGCCAGCAGCTATGCCGGGGTCTCCTACGAGCAGTACTTC.

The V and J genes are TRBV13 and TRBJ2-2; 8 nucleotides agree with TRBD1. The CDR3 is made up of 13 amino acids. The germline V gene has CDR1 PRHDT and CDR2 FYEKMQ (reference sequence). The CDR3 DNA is TGTGCGGTCGGACAGGGAAACACCGGGGAGCTGTTTTTT. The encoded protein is CAVGQGNTGELFF.

CDR3 DNA sequence: TGTGCCAGCAGTCCCGGGACAGGGGGTAGTGAGCAGTTCTTC. It is translated as CASSPGTGGSEQFF. The rearrangement uses TRBV27 and TRBJ2-1, with TRBD1 identical over 11 bases. Germline values: CDR1 MNHEY, CDR2 SMNVEV (reference sequence). The ends lost 5 bases at V and 9 bases at J; junction bases unmatched: 6. The CDR3 is 14 amino acids.

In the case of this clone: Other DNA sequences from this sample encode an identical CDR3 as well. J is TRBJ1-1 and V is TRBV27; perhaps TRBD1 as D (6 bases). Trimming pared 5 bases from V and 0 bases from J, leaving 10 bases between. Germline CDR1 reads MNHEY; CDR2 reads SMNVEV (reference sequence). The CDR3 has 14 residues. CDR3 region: CASSTGGLNTEAFF. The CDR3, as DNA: TGTGCCAGCAGTACCGGGGGCTTGAACACTGAAGCTTTCTTT.

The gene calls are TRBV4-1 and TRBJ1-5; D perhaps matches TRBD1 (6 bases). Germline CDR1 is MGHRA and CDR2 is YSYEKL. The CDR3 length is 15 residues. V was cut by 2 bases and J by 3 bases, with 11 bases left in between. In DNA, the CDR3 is TGCGCCAGCAGCCAACTAGACAGGCTCAATCAGCCCCAGCATTTT. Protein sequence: CASSQLDRLNQPQHF.

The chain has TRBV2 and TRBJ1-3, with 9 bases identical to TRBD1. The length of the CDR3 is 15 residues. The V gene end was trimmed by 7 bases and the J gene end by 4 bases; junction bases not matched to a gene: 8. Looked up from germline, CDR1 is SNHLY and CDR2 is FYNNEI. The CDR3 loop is CASKPGQGPGNTIYF. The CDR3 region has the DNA TGTGCCAGCAAACCGGGACAGGGTCCAGGAAACACCATATATTTT.

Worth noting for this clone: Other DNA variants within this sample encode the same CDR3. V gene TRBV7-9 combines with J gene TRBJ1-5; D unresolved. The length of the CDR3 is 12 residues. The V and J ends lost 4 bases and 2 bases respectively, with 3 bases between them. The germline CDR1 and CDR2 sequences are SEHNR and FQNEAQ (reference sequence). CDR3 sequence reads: CASSSGNQPQHF. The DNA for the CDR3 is TGTGCCAGCAGCTCGGGCAATCAGCCCCAGCATTTT.

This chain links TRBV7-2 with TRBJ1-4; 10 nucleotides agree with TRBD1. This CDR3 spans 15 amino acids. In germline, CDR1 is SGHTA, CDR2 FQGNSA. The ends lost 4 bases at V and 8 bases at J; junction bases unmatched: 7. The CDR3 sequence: CASSSPGQGREKLFF. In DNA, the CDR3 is TGTGCCAGCAGCTCACCGGGACAGGGGAGGGAAAAACTGTTTTTT.

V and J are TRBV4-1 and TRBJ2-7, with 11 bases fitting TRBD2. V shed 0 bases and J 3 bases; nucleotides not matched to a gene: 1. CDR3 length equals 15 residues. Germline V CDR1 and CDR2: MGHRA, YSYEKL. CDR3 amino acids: CASSQETSGNYEQYF. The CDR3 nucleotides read TGCGCCAGCAGCCAAGAGACTAGCGGGAACTACGAGCAGTACTTC.